This is a list of T cell receptor beta chains from one sample in a study of T cell repertoires in cytomegalovirus infection. Antigens of these TCRs are unknown. TCRdb analysed the reads with MiXCR anew, one entry per CDR3 protein. The table includes more than 250,000 distinct CDR3 sequences, roughly 25% detected once. The sample was cultured PBMCs, taken from culture after CMV antigen stimulation. The source of these receptors is a human donor in good health (CMV status not recorded). Some clones in this sample may be carry-over from other donors' samples. Both conserved end residues are part of each CDR3. D genes are given only for firm matches. Clone size appears in some rows only: once, few, many, or a class for an expanded clone.

V gene: TRBV11-3; J gene: TRBJ1-1; clone size: many; D gene: .; CDR3 protein: CASSLPFSWGGNTEAFF; CDR3 DNA: TGTGCCAGCAGCTTACCTTTTTCCTGGGGGGGAAACACTGAAGCTTTCTTT
V gene: TRBV7-9; J gene: TRBJ1-4; clone size: .; D gene: TRBD1; CDR3 protein: CASSLDRGRVSANEKLFF; CDR3 DNA: TGTGCCAGCAGCTTGGACAGGGGGCGAGTTTCAGCTAATGAAAAACTGTTTTTT
V gene: TRBV20-1; J gene: TRBJ2-7; clone size: few; D gene: .; CDR3 protein: CSARVAAESSYEQYF; CDR3 DNA: TGCAGTGCTAGAGTAGCAGCGGAAAGCTCCTACGAGCAGTACTTC
V gene: TRBV14; J gene: TRBJ1-4; clone size: few; D gene: .; CDR3 protein: CASSQASGPGEKLFF; CDR3 DNA: TGTGCCAGCAGCCAAGCGTCGGGACCGGGAGAAAAACTGTTTTTT
V gene: TRBV7-8; J gene: TRBJ2-5; clone size: many; D gene: .; CDR3 protein: CASSLETVQETQYF; CDR3 DNA: TGTGCCAGCAGCTTAGAAACAGTCCAAGAGACCCAGTACTTC
V gene: TRBV19; J gene: TRBJ1-5; clone size: .; D gene: TRBD1; CDR3 protein: CASSSRGTGHNQPQHF; CDR3 DNA: TGTGCCAGTAGTTCCAGAGGGACAGGCCACAATCAGCCCCAGCATTTT
V gene: TRBV9; J gene: TRBJ1-2; clone size: .; D gene: .; CDR3 protein: CASSVDWQNYGYTF; CDR3 DNA: TGTGCCAGCAGCGTAGATTGGCAGAACTATGGCTACACCTTC
V gene: TRBV20-1; J gene: TRBJ1-5; clone size: .; D gene: .; CDR3 protein: CSARSVNNQPQHF; CDR3 DNA: TGCAGTGCTAGATCAGTGAACAATCAGCCCCAGCATTTT
V gene: TRBV12-3/TRBV12-4; J gene: TRBJ2-5; clone size: few; D gene: .; CDR3 protein: CASSSPVQETQYF; CDR3 DNA: TGTGCCAGCAGCAGCCCTGTCCAAGAGACCCAGTACTTC
V gene: TRBV6-6; J gene: TRBJ1-5; clone size: few; D gene: .; CDR3 protein: CASREQGVNQPQHF; CDR3 DNA: TGTGCCAGCAGGGAACAGGGAGTCAATCAGCCCCAGCATTTT
V gene: TRBV7-9; J gene: TRBJ2-5; clone size: few; D gene: TRBD2; CDR3 protein: CASSAGLAAGETQYF; CDR3 DNA: TGTGCCAGCAGCGCGGGACTAGCGGCGGGGGAGACCCAGTACTTC
V gene: TRBV15; J gene: TRBJ2-2; clone size: .; D gene: .; CDR3 protein: CATSRGGPNTGELFF; CDR3 DNA: TGTGCCACCAGCAGAGGAGGGCCGAACACCGGGGAGCTGTTTTTT
V gene: TRBV7-2; J gene: TRBJ1-2; clone size: few; D gene: .; CDR3 protein: CASSLDGPKGYTF; CDR3 DNA: TGTGCCAGCAGCTTAGACGGGCCCAAGGGCTACACCTTC
V gene: TRBV6-2/TRBV6-3; J gene: TRBJ2-3; clone size: few; D gene: TRBD2; CDR3 protein: CASSSVYSGPSTDTQYF; CDR3 DNA: TGTGCCAGCAGTTCCGTCTATAGCGGGCCCAGCACAGATACGCAGTATTTT
V gene: TRBV11-3; J gene: TRBJ2-2; clone size: few; D gene: .; CDR3 protein: CASSLVGSRTGELFF; CDR3 DNA: TGTGCCAGCAGCTTAGTCGGGAGCCGGACCGGGGAGCTGTTTTTT
V gene: TRBV19; J gene: TRBJ1-5; clone size: .; D gene: TRBD1; CDR3 protein: CASSIAVQGKQPQHF; CDR3 DNA: TGTGCCAGTAGTATAGCGGTACAGGGGAAACAGCCCCAGCATTTT
V gene: TRBV14; J gene: TRBJ2-1; clone size: few; D gene: TRBD2; CDR3 protein: CASSQRGLARNEQFF; CDR3 DNA: TGTGCCAGCAGCCAAAGAGGACTAGCGAGGAATGAGCAGTTCTTC
V gene: TRBV7-2; J gene: TRBJ2-1; clone size: few; D gene: .; CDR3 protein: CASSLGFDNEQFF; CDR3 DNA: TGTGCCAGCAGCTTAGGGTTTGACAATGAGCAGTTCTTC
V gene: TRBV7-2; J gene: TRBJ1-2; clone size: few; D gene: .; CDR3 protein: CASRPDIDGYTF; CDR3 DNA: TGTGCCAGCAGACCAGACATAGATGGCTACACCTTC
V gene: TRBV20-1; J gene: TRBJ2-5; clone size: .; D gene: TRBD2; CDR3 protein: CSAPPRLAGGVYQETQYF; CDR3 DNA: TGCAGTGCGCCCCCGCGCCTAGCGGGAGGTGTCTACCAAGAGACCCAGTACTTC
V gene: TRBV2; J gene: TRBJ1-5; clone size: .; D gene: TRBD1; CDR3 protein: CASSDGTGFNQPQHF; CDR3 DNA: TGTGCCAGCAGTGATGGGACAGGTTTCAATCAGCCCCAGCATTTT
V gene: TRBV7-3; J gene: TRBJ1-1; clone size: few; D gene: .; CDR3 protein: CASSLSQANTEAFF; CDR3 DNA: TGTGCCAGCAGCCTGTCCCAAGCGAACACTGAAGCTTTCTTT
V gene: TRBV10-3; J gene: TRBJ2-7; clone size: few; D gene: .; CDR3 protein: CASEGREYEQYF; CDR3 DNA: TGTGCCTCCGAGGGGAGAGAGTACGAGCAGTACTTC
V gene: TRBV7-2; J gene: TRBJ1-2; clone size: many; D gene: .; CDR3 protein: CASSPRGPAQIYGYTF; CDR3 DNA: TGTGCCAGCAGCCCCAGAGGTCCAGCACAGATCTATGGCTACACCTTC
V gene: TRBV7-2; J gene: TRBJ2-3; clone size: .; D gene: .; CDR3 protein: CASSLMDTQYF; CDR3 DNA: TGTGCCAGCAGCTTAATGGATACGCAGTATTTT
V gene: TRBV2; J gene: TRBJ1-2; clone size: .; D gene: .; CDR3 protein: CASRLVEIGGDRGYTF; CDR3 DNA: TGTGCCAGCAGGCTAGTGGAAATCGGAGGGGATCGTGGCTACACCTTC
V gene: TRBV12-5; J gene: TRBJ2-2; clone size: .; D gene: .; CDR3 protein: CASAPIGSGELFF; CDR3 DNA: TGTGCTAGTGCCCCAATAGGAAGCGGGGAGCTGTTTTTT
V gene: TRBV11-2; J gene: TRBJ2-3; clone size: .; D gene: TRBD2; CDR3 protein: CASSSPRTSGRPDTQYF; CDR3 DNA: TGTGCCAGCAGCTCTCCACGGACTAGCGGGAGACCAGATACGCAGTATTTT
V gene: TRBV4-3; J gene: TRBJ1-1; clone size: few; D gene: .; CDR3 protein: CASSQTGLRTEAFF; CDR3 DNA: TGCGCCAGCAGCCAAACAGGTTTGCGGACTGAAGCTTTCTTT
V gene: TRBV29-1; J gene: TRBJ2-3; clone size: .; D gene: TRBD2; CDR3 protein: CSVEGAGGTDTQYF; CDR3 DNA: TGCAGCGTTGAAGGAGCGGGAGGAACAGATACGCAGTATTTT
V gene: TRBV20-1; J gene: TRBJ2-2; clone size: .; D gene: .; CDR3 protein: CSAISTGLSTGELFF; CDR3 DNA: TGCAGTGCTATTTCTACGGGACTCAGCACCGGGGAGCTGTTTTTT
V gene: TRBV28; J gene: TRBJ2-7; clone size: .; D gene: .; CDR3 protein: CASSPTLGGVNEQYF; CDR3 DNA: TGTGCCAGCAGCCCAACTTTAGGGGGGGTCAACGAGCAGTACTTC
V gene: TRBV12-3/TRBV12-4; J gene: TRBJ2-5; clone size: few; D gene: TRBD2; CDR3 protein: CASSPSSGWETQYF; CDR3 DNA: TGTGCCAGCAGTCCGTCTAGCGGATGGGAGACCCAGTACTTC
V gene: TRBV2; J gene: TRBJ1-5; clone size: few; D gene: .; CDR3 protein: CASNRETANQPQHF; CDR3 DNA: TGTGCCAGCAACCGGGAGACAGCGAATCAGCCCCAGCATTTT
V gene: TRBV19; J gene: TRBJ2-7; clone size: few; D gene: TRBD1; CDR3 protein: CASSIVGTGGEEQYF; CDR3 DNA: TGTGCCAGTAGTATCGTCGGGACAGGGGGCGAAGAGCAGTACTTC
V gene: TRBV6-5; J gene: TRBJ2-5; clone size: few; D gene: .; CDR3 protein: CASSYLGPQSQETQYF; CDR3 DNA: TGTGCCAGCAGTTACCTAGGCCCTCAATCCCAAGAGACCCAGTACTTC
V gene: TRBV7-3; J gene: TRBJ2-2; clone size: many; D gene: .; CDR3 protein: CASSFQRSGELFF; CDR3 DNA: TGTGCCAGCAGCTTCCAGCGGAGCGGGGAGCTGTTTTTT
V gene: TRBV6-2/TRBV6-3; J gene: TRBJ2-3; clone size: few; D gene: .; CDR3 protein: CASSYSSEGGAQYF; CDR3 DNA: TGTGCCAGCAGTTACTCGAGCGAGGGGGGCGCGCAGTATTTT
V gene: TRBV10-3; J gene: TRBJ2-6; clone size: few; D gene: .; CDR3 protein: CAISEGTGSGANVLTF; CDR3 DNA: TGTGCCATCAGTGAGGGTACAGGCTCTGGGGCCAACGTCCTGACTTTC
V gene: TRBV7-8; J gene: TRBJ2-1; clone size: many; D gene: .; CDR3 protein: CASSLLGGTHNEQFF; CDR3 DNA: TGTGCCAGCAGCTTACTGGGCGGGACCCACAATGAGCAGTTCTTC
V gene: TRBV13; J gene: TRBJ1-3; clone size: .; D gene: TRBD1; CDR3 protein: CASSLGRVRDRRSSGNTIYF; CDR3 DNA: TGTGCCAGCAGCTTAGGCCGGGTCAGGGACAGGCGCAGCTCTGGAAACACCATATATTTT
V gene: TRBV7-6; J gene: TRBJ1-3; clone size: .; D gene: .; CDR3 protein: CASSHPESGAGNTIYF; CDR3 DNA: TGTGCCAGCAGCCATCCCGAATCTGGGGCTGGAAACACCATATATTTT
V gene: TRBV28; J gene: TRBJ1-5; clone size: medium-sized; D gene: .; CDR3 protein: CASSSLQGNQPQHF; CDR3 DNA: TGTGCCAGCAGCTCACTGCAGGGAAATCAGCCCCAGCATTTT
V gene: TRBV10-3; J gene: TRBJ2-7; clone size: few; D gene: TRBD2; CDR3 protein: CAISEPSSGREYEQYF; CDR3 DNA: TGTGCCATCAGTGAGCCTTCTAGCGGGAGGGAATACGAGCAGTACTTC
V gene: TRBV19; J gene: TRBJ1-2; clone size: few; D gene: .; CDR3 protein: CASRTGGAYGYTF; CDR3 DNA: TGTGCCAGTAGAACCGGGGGGGCTTATGGCTACACCTTC
V gene: TRBV11-3; J gene: TRBJ1-6; clone size: many; D gene: TRBD1; CDR3 protein: CASATGVDSPLHF; CDR3 DNA: TGTGCCAGCGCGACAGGGGTGGATTCACCCCTCCACTTT
V gene: TRBV27; J gene: TRBJ2-7; clone size: .; D gene: .; CDR3 protein: CASSPYDRQEGHQDEQYF; CDR3 DNA: TGTGCCAGCAGTCCCTATGACCGACAGGAGGGGCACCAAGACGAGCAGTACTTC
V gene: TRBV4-3; J gene: TRBJ1-3; clone size: .; D gene: TRBD1; CDR3 protein: CASSHQAGGFTGNTIYF; CDR3 DNA: TGCGCCAGCAGCCACCAGGCAGGGGGCTTTACTGGAAACACCATATATTTT
V gene: TRBV7-2; J gene: TRBJ1-2; clone size: many; D gene: .; CDR3 protein: CASSLGPGEGYGYTF; CDR3 DNA: TGTGCCAGCAGCTTAGGCCCCGGGGAGGGCTATGGCTACACCTTC
V gene: TRBV6-1; J gene: TRBJ2-1; clone size: few; D gene: .; CDR3 protein: CASSATGAWPYNEQFF; CDR3 DNA: TGTGCCAGCAGTGCCACCGGGGCATGGCCCTACAATGAGCAGTTCTTC